This entry lists 23 T cell receptor beta chains sequenced from one sample in a study of beta chain features in type 1 diabetes. Every bit of the isolated RNA underwent reverse transcription, so sequencing read expressed TCRB transcripts. Assay: immunoSEQ multiplex PCR; the TCRdb copy retains only in-frame clones and omits some. The profile covers roughly 450,000 clones, with about 15% appearing a single time and around 0.035% taken by the ten largest. Sequences were obtained from naive CD4+ T cells from blood. These receptors were taken from a man aged 25 to 45 in good health.

This clone was seen only a few times. The CDR3 loop reads CASSQSWEGEQFF. The CDR3 nucleotides are TGTGCCAGCAGCCAATCGTGGGAAGGGGAGCAGTTCTTC. This chain links TRBV16 with TRBJ2-1, with D unresolved. Germline V gene sequence: CDR1 KGHSY, CDR2 FQNENV. CDR3 length equals 13 residues. Trimming left V 0 bases short and J 10 bases short, with 10 bases between.

CDR3 amino acids: CASSEFSHTF. Here the CDR3 DNA reads TGTGCCAGCAGTGAATTTAGTCACACCTTC. V and J are TRBV2 and TRBJ1-2; D is ambiguous. The CDR3 loop spans 10 amino acids. Germline-derived CDR1 and CDR2 are SNHLY and FYNNEI. V was trimmed by 2 bases and J by 12 bases, leaving 7 bases between them.

The V gene is TRBV28, the J gene TRBJ2-7; 13 bases align to TRBD2. V gave up 2 bases and J gave up 1 base; unmatched junction bases: 2. The CDR3 runs to 16 residues. Germline V gene data show CDR1 as MDHEN and CDR2 as SYDVKM. Here the CDR3 DNA reads TGTGCCAGCAGTTTAGCGGGACTAGCGGGGTCCTACGAGCAGTACTTC. It yields the protein CASSLAGLAGSYEQYF.

The CDR3 is CASSGTGGPNTGELFF. For the CDR3, the DNA is TGTGCCAGCTCCGGGACAGGGGGACCGAACACCGGGGAGCTGTTTTTT. The rearrangement joins TRBV25-1 to TRBJ2-2, with 11 bases matching TRBD1. The CDR3 runs to 16 residues. Germline CDR1 and CDR2: MGHDK and SYGVNS. J gave up 0 bases and V 8 bases, and 5 bases lay outside the gene matches.

V usage is TRBV9 and J usage is TRBJ2-7, with TRBD1 matching over 8 bases. The germline V gene encodes CDR1 SGDLS and CDR2 YYNGEE. This CDR3 spans 15 amino acids. The V gene end was trimmed by 0 bases and the J gene end by 4 bases; junction bases not matched to a gene: 6. For the CDR3, the DNA is TGTGCCAGCAGCGTAGATGCAGGGGGCATTTACGAGCAGTACTTC. The encoded protein is CASSVDAGGIYEQYF. The complete variable domain, with remaining parts taken from reference TRBV9 and TRBJ2-7, reads DSGVTQTPKHLITATGQRVTLRCSPRSGDLSVYWYQQSLDQGLQFLIQYYNGEERAKGNILERFSAQQFPDLHSELNLSSLELGDSALYFCASSVDAGGIYEQYFGPGTRLTVT.

The chain links TRBV27 to TRBJ2-7, with D tentatively TRBD1 or TRBD2 (5 bases each). The CDR3 contains 12 residues. V dropped 5 bases and J dropped 6 bases, with 11 bases sitting between them. Germline V gene sequence: CDR1 MNHEY, CDR2 SMNVEV (reference sequence). The CDR3 sequence: CASSPQAGEQYF. DNA of the CDR3: TGTGCCAGCAGTCCACAGGCGGGCGAGCAGTACTTC.

This clone was counted a few times. This chain connects TRBV5-4 to TRBJ2-1; D may correspond to TRBD1 or TRBD2 (6 bases each). This CDR3 region has 18 residues. The V gene lost 4 bases and the J gene lost 0 bases, with 20 bases spanning the gap. The germline gives CDR1 SGHNT, CDR2 YYREEE (reference sequence). The CDR3, as DNA: TGTGCCAGCAGCCGGAATAGCGGAGGGGGGAGCTCCTACAATGAGCAGTTCTTC. Residues: CASSRNSGGGSSYNEQFF.

V and J are TRBV7-2 and TRBJ2-3; 12 bases line up with TRBD2. After removal of 7 bases from V and 1 base from J, the junction contained 6 bases not matched to a gene. Germline V gene sequence: CDR1 SGHTA, CDR2 FQGNSA. CDR3 length equals 16 residues. The CDR3 DNA follows: TGTGCCAGCACCCTCCTAGCGGGAGGGCGCACAGATACGCAGTATTTT. Translation: CASTLLAGGRTDTQYF.

This clone has a handful of counts. J is TRBJ2-7 and V is TRBV7-2; D possibly corresponds to TRBD2 (5 bases). The V end was cut by 7 bases, the J end by 0 bases, with 10 bases between. Per germline, CDR1 SGHTA and CDR2 FQGNSA. The CDR3 has 13 amino acids. CDR3 in amino acids: CASTRGSSYEQYF. As DNA, the CDR3 is TGTGCCAGCACCAGAGGGAGCTCCTACGAGCAGTACTTC. Drawing the rest from reference TRBV7-2 and TRBJ2-7, the complete variable domain is GAGVSQSPSNKVTEKGKDVELRCDPISGHTALYWYRQSLGQGLEFLIYFQGNSAPDKSGLPSDRFSAERTGGSVSTLTIQRTQQEDSAVYLCASTRGSSYEQYFGPGTRLTVT.

This clone was recorded a few times. The CDR3 nucleotides read TGTGCCAGCAGCCAAGCCGCGGGACAGGGTCGGGATGAGCAGTTCTTC. It yields the protein CASSQAAGQGRDEQFF. The V gene is TRBV4-2, the J gene TRBJ2-1; TRBD1 matches 9 bases. With V trimmed by 1 base and J by 8 bases, 9 bases remained unmatched. This CDR3 comprises 16 residues. Per germline, CDR1 LGHNA and CDR2 YNFKEQ.

This clone was detected a few times. The chain joins TRBV12-5 to TRBJ1-4, with D possibly TRBD1 on 6 matching bases. V lost 7 bases and J 6 bases, leaving 18 bases between the germline ends. Looked up from germline, CDR1 is LGHNT and CDR2 is FRNRAP. This CDR3 has 15 residues. The CDR3 loop is CASASRGRRDEKLFF. In nucleotides, the CDR3 is TGTGCTAGTGCCTCCCGGGGGCGAAGGGATGAAAAACTGTTTTTT.

In its sample, this clone was seen a few times. The chain carries TRBV11-2 and TRBJ1-1; D gene ambiguous. Trimming removed 8 bases from V and 1 base from J, with 14 bases in between. Germline CDR1 is SGHAT and CDR2 is FQNNGV. CDR3 length: 14 amino acids. The CDR3 here is CASHLSGQNTEAFF. Written as DNA, the CDR3 is TGTGCCAGCCATTTAAGCGGCCAGAACACTGAAGCTTTCTTT.

This clone was detected a few times. The CDR3 reads CASSNYGQPYEQYF. The CDR3 nucleotides read TGTGCCAGCAGTAACTATGGGCAACCCTACGAGCAGTACTTC. The chain recombines TRBV27 with TRBJ2-7; D call uncertain. CDR3 size: 14 residues. Germline assignment: CDR1 MNHEY and CDR2 SMNVEV (reference sequence). V dropped 5 bases and J dropped 2 bases, with 13 bases sitting between them.

For the CDR3, the DNA is TGTGCCAGCAGCCAAACCGACAGGGGCGGTGGCTACACCTTC. This gives the protein CASSQTDRGGGYTF. The V call is TRBV4-2, the J call TRBJ1-2; TRBD1 matches at 8 bases. The V and J ends lost 2 bases and 7 bases, in that order; junction bases with no gene match: 6. Germline V lookup: CDR1 LGHNA, CDR2 YNFKEQ. The CDR3 contains 14 residues.

This clone occurred a few times. The J gene is TRBJ2-5, the V gene TRBV19; possible D gene TRBD2, 5 bases. CDR1 LNHDA and CDR2 SQIVND come from the germline V gene (reference sequence). Deletions cut 3 bases from V and 5 bases from J, with 10 bases between. The CDR3 sequence is 13 residues long. The CDR3 loop reads CASSIGERETQYF. DNA for the CDR3: TGTGCCAGTAGTATCGGGGAGCGCGAGACCCAGTACTTC. Filled out from reference TRBV19 and TRBJ2-5, the complete variable domain reads DGGITQSPKYLFRKEGQNVTLSCEQNLNHDAMYWYRQDPGQGLRLIYYSQIVNDFQKGDIAEGYSVSREKKESFPLTVTSAQKNPTAFYLCASSIGERETQYFGPGTRLLVL.

The chain uses TRBV6-5 and TRBJ1-3; 9 bases fit TRBD1. After removal of 5 bases from V and 4 bases from J, the junction contained 3 bases not matched to a gene. Germline lookup yields CDR1 MNHEY and CDR2 SVGAGI. There are 14 residues in the CDR3. In nucleotides, the CDR3 is TGTGCCAGCAGTACTGGGACAGGGGGAAACACCATATATTTT. Its protein is CASSTGTGGNTIYF.

This chain uses TRBV15 with TRBJ2-7, with D possibly being TRBD1 (6 bases). There are 14 residues in the CDR3. Trimming pared 3 bases from V and 2 bases from J, leaving 11 bases between. Germline-derived CDR1 and CDR2 are LNHNV and YYDKDF (reference sequence). The CDR3 here is CATSSGQPPYEQYF. The CDR3 coding sequence is TGTGCCACCAGCAGTGGACAGCCCCCCTACGAGCAGTACTTC. The full variable domain, in which reference TRBV15 and TRBJ2-7 provide the parts outside the CDR3, is DAMVIQNPRYQVTQFGKPVTLSCSQTLNHNVMYWYQQKSSQAPKLLFHYYDKDFNNEADTPDNFQSRRPNTSFCFLDIRSPGLGDTAMYLCATSSGQPPYEQYFGPGTRLTVT.

V and J are TRBV5-6 and TRBJ2-2; D is undetermined. V was clipped by 4 bases and J by 6 bases, with 4 bases between them. This CDR3 comprises 11 residues. Germline CDR1 and CDR2: SGHDT and YYEEEE. The CDR3 loop is CASSSPGELFF. The CDR3 nucleotides read TGTGCCAGCAGCAGTCCCGGGGAGCTGTTTTTT.

CDR3 DNA: TGTGCCAGCAGCCTTTTAAGCAATCAGCCCCAGCATTTT. Protein product: CASSLLSNQPQHF. This chain connects TRBV6-5 to TRBJ1-5, with no clear D. This CDR3 comprises 13 residues. V was shortened by 6 bases and J by 1 base, with 7 bases between the two germline ends. In germline, CDR1 is MNHEY, CDR2 SVGAGI.

This clone appeared a few times. The chain joins TRBV9 to TRBJ2-1; D is undetermined. This CDR3 has 13 residues. Trimming stripped 2 bases from V and 5 bases from J, with 8 bases between. Germline CDR1 reads SGDLS; CDR2 reads YYNGEE. CDR3: CASSVGPDNEQFF. The CDR3 region has the DNA TGTGCCAGCAGCGTGGGCCCGGACAATGAGCAGTTCTTC.

This chain's CDR3 is CASSRKWVHGGNEQFF. DNA for the CDR3: TGTGCCAGCAGCCGAAAATGGGTCCACGGGGGAAATGAGCAGTTCTTC. The chain has TRBV7-9 and TRBJ2-1, with a weak D call TRBD2 (6 bases). The ends were cut back, 5 bases at V and 7 bases at J, with 21 bases in the middle. This CDR3 is 16 amino acids long. Germline V gives CDR1 SEHNR, CDR2 FQNEAQ (reference sequence). Full variable domain (remainder filled in from reference TRBV7-9 and TRBJ2-1): DTGVSQNPRHKITKRGQNVTFRCDPISEHNRLYWYRQTLGQGPEFLTYFQNEAQLEKSRLLSDRFSAERPKGSFSTLEIQRTEQGDSAMYLCASSRKWVHGGNEQFFGPGTRLTVL.

This clone showed up just a few times. The CDR3 protein is CASTPGLVGNEQFF. The CDR3 bases are TGTGCCAGCACCCCCGGACTAGTGGGCAATGAGCAGTTCTTC. The chain employs TRBV27 and TRBJ2-1; TRBD2 matches at 7 bases. The CDR3 contains 14 residues. In germline, CDR1 is MNHEY, CDR2 SMNVEV (reference sequence). The junction had 9 bases not matched to a gene; V was cut back by 7 bases and J by 6 bases.

Here the CDR3 reads CASSREGNTYNEQFF. For the CDR3, the DNA is TGCGCCAGCAGCCGCGAGGGAAACACCTACAATGAGCAGTTCTTC. The V and J genes are TRBV4-3 and TRBJ2-1, with D tentatively TRBD2 (5 bases). Trimming removed 4 bases from V and 2 bases from J, with 12 bases in between. The CDR3 consists of 15 residues. The germline V gene has CDR1 LGHNA and CDR2 YSLEER.